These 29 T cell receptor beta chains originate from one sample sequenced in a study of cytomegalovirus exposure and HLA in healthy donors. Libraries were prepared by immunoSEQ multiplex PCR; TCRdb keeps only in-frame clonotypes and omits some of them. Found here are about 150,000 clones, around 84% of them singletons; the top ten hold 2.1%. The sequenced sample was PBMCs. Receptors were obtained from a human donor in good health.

CDR3 region: CASRAWGRDYGYTF. DNA for the CDR3: TGTGCCAGCAGGGCGTGGGGGCGCGACTATGGCTACACCTTC. The rearrangement links TRBV2 to TRBJ1-2, with D perhaps matching TRBD1 (6 bases). The V end was cut by 6 bases, the J end by 3 bases, with 14 bases between. Germline V gene lookup returns CDR1 SNHLY and CDR2 FYNNEI. This CDR3 contains 14 residues.

In DNA, the CDR3 is TGTGCCAGCAGTACACCCTGGGACAGAAATTCCTATGGCTACACCTTC. As protein: CASSTPWDRNSYGYTF. V and J are TRBV28 and TRBJ1-2, with 7 bases matching TRBD1. Trimming took 5 bases from V and 4 from J; bases not matched to a gene: 13. The CDR3 totals 16 residues. From germline, CDR1 is MDHEN and CDR2 SYDVKM.

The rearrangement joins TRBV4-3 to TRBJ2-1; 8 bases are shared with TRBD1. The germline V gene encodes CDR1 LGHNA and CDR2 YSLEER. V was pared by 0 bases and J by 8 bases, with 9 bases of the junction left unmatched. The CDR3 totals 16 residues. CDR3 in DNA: TGCGCCAGCAGCCAAGATTATGGGACAGGAGGTTATGAGCAGTTCTTC. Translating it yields CASSQDYGTGGYEQFF.

For the CDR3, the DNA is TGTGCCAGCACCCCTAACCCCCTAGCTGATTACTACGAGCAGTACTTC. The encoded protein is CASTPNPLADYYEQYF. V and J are TRBV28 and TRBJ2-7, with D possibly being TRBD2 (5 bases). The germline CDR1 and CDR2 sequences are MDHEN and SYDVKM. The CDR3 runs 16 residues. V was shortened by 7 bases and J by 3 bases, with 22 bases between the two germline ends.

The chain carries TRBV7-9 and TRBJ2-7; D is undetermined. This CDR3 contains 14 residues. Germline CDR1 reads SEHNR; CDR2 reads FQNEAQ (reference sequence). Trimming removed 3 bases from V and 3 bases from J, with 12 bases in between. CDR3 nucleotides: TGTGCCAGCAGCTTTACTGCACAGCACTACGAGCAGTACTTC. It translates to CASSFTAQHYEQYF.

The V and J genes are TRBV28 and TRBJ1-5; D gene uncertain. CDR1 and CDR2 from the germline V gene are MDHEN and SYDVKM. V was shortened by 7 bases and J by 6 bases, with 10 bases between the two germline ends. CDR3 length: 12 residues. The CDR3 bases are TGTGCCAGCATGAGGGTAGGTCAGCCCCAGCATTTT. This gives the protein CASMRVGQPQHF.

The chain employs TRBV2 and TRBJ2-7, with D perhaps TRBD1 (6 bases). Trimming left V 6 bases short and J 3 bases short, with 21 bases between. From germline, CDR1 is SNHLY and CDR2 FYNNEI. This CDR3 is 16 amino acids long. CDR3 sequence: CASRDGQRGFDYEQYF. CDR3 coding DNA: TGTGCCAGCAGGGATGGACAGAGGGGTTTTGACTACGAGCAGTACTTC.

The CDR3, as DNA: TGTGCCAGCAGTTTGTACCAGCGGGAGAGAGAGACCCAGTACTTC. As protein: CASSLYQRERETQYF. This chain joins TRBV28 and TRBJ2-5; 8 bases fit TRBD2. Germline loops: CDR1 MDHEN, CDR2 SYDVKM. This CDR3 is 15 amino acids long. V was pared by 3 bases and J by 4 bases, with 7 bases of the junction left unmatched. The full variable domain, completed using reference TRBV28 and TRBJ2-5, is DVKVTQSSRYLVKRTGEKVFLECVQDMDHENMFWYRQDPGLGLRLIYFSYDVKMKEKGDIPEGYSVSREKKERFSLILESASTNQTSMYLCASSLYQRERETQYFGPGTRLLVL.

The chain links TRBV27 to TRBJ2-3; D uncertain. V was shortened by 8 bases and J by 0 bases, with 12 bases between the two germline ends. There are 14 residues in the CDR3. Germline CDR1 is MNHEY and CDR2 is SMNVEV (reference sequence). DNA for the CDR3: TGTGCCAGCCCCGACTCGTCTAGCACAGATACGCAGTATTTT. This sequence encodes CASPDSSSTDTQYF.

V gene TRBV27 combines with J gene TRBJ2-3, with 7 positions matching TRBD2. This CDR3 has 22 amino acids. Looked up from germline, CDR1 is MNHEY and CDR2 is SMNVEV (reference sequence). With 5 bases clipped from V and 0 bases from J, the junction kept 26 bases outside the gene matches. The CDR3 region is CASSPSFRGRTPKINSTDTQYF. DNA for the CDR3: TGTGCCAGCAGTCCCTCCTTCCGCGGGAGAACACCTAAAATCAATAGCACAGATACGCAGTATTTT.

Here the CDR3 DNA reads TGCGCCAGCAGCTTTCGGGGACAGGGCTTTAGCACAGATACGCAGTATTTT. It codes for CASSFRGQGFSTDTQYF. The V gene is TRBV5-1, the J gene TRBJ2-3; 9 bases line up with TRBD1. J was trimmed by 0 bases and V by 2 bases; bases with no gene match: 7. The germline gives CDR1 SGHRS, CDR2 YFSETQ. This CDR3 has 17 residues.

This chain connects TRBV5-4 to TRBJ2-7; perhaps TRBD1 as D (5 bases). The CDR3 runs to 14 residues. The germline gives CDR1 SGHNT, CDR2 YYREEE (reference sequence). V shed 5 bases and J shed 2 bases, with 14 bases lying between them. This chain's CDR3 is CASSPDITTYEQYF. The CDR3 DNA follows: TGTGCCAGCAGTCCGGACATCACCACCTACGAGCAGTACTTC.

The CDR3 spells CASSVDPDSSYEQYF. DNA of the CDR3: TGTGCCAGCAGCGTAGACCCGGACAGCTCCTACGAGCAGTACTTC. The V call is TRBV9, the J call TRBJ2-7; a possible D gene is TRBD1 (6 bases). The germline V gene has CDR1 SGDLS and CDR2 YYNGEE. The CDR3 contains 15 residues. V lost 0 bases and J lost 0, with 10 bases in between.

The CDR3 reads CASSFDSSSYNEQFF. CDR3 nucleotide sequence: TGTGCCAGCAGCTTCGACAGTAGCTCCTACAATGAGCAGTTCTTC. The chain carries TRBV11-2 and TRBJ2-1, with D perhaps matching TRBD1 (5 bases). The CDR3 covers 15 residues. The germline V gene has CDR1 SGHAT and CDR2 FQNNGV. V dropped 3 bases and J dropped 0 bases, with 9 bases sitting between them.

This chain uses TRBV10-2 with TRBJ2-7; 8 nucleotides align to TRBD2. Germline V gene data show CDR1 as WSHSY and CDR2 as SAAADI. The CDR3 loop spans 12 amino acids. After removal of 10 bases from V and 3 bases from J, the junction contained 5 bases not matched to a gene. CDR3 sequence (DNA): TGCGCCACCTGGACTAGCCTCTACGAGCAGTACTTC. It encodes CATWTSLYEQYF.

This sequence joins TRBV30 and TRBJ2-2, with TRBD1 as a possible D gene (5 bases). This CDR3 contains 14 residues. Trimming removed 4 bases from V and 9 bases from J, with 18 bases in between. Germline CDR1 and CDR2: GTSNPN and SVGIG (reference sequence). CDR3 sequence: CAWTSKDIRRELFF. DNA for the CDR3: TGTGCCTGGACTTCCAAGGACATCAGGCGGGAGCTGTTTTTT.

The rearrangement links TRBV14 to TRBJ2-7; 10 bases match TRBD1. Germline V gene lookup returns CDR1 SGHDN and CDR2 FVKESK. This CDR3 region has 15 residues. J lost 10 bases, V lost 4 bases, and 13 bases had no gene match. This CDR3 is CASSRPSLGQGKQYF. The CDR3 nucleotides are TGTGCCAGCAGCCGACCCTCATTGGGACAGGGGAAACAGTACTTC.

The CDR3 DNA reads TGTGCCAGCAGCTTAGAAGGGAGAGCCTACGAGCAGTACTTC. Protein product: CASSLEGRAYEQYF. The chain joins TRBV5-5 to TRBJ2-7; TRBD2 is a possible D gene (5 bases). The CDR3 is 14 amino acids. The ends were cut back, 2 bases at V and 2 bases at J, with 11 bases in the middle. Per the germline V gene, CDR1 is SGHKS and CDR2 is YYEKEE (reference sequence).

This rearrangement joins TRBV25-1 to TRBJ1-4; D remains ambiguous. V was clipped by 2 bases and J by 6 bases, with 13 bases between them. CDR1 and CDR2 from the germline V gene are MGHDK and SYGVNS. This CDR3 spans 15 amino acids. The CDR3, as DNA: TGTGCCAGCAGTGAAACCATGGATGGGCATGAAAAACTGTTTTTT. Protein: CASSETMDGHEKLFF.

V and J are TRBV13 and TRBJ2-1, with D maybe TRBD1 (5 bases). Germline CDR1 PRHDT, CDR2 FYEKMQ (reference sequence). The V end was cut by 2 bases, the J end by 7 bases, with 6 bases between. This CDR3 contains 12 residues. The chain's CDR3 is CASSLRGNEQFF. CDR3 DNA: TGTGCCAGCAGCTTAAGGGGAAATGAGCAGTTCTTC.

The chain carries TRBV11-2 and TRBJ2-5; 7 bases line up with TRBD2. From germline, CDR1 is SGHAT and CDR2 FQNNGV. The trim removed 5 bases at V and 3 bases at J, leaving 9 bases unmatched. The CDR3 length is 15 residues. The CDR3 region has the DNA TGTGCCAGCAGCAAAAGACCCGCGGGGGAAGAGACCCAGTACTTC. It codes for CASSKRPAGEETQYF.

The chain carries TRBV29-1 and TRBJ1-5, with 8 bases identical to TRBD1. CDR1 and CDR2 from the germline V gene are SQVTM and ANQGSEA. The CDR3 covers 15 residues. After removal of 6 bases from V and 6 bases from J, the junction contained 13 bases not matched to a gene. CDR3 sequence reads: CSVVIRTGNGQPQHF. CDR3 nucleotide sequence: TGCAGCGTGGTAATCCGGACAGGGAACGGTCAGCCCCAGCATTTT.

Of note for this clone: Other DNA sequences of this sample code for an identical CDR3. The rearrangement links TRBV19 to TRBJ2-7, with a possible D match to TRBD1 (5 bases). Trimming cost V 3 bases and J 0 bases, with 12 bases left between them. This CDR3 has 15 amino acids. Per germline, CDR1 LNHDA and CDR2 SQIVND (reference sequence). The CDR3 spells CASSIDSQSSYEQYF. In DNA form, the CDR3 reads TGTGCCAGTAGTATCGACAGCCAAAGCTCCTACGAGCAGTACTTC.

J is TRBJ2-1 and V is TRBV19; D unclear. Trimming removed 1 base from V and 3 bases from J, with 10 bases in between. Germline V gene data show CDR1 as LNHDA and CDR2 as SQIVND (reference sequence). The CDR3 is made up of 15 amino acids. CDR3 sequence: CASSIVGTFYNEQFF. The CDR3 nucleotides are TGTGCCAGTAGTATAGTGGGCACCTTCTACAATGAGCAGTTCTTC.

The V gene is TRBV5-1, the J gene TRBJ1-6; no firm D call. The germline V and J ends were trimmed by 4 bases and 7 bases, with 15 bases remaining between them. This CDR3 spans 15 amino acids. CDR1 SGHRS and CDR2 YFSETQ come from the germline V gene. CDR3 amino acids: CASSPWTGINSPLHF. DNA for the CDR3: TGCGCCAGCAGCCCCTGGACGGGAATCAATTCACCCCTCCACTTT.

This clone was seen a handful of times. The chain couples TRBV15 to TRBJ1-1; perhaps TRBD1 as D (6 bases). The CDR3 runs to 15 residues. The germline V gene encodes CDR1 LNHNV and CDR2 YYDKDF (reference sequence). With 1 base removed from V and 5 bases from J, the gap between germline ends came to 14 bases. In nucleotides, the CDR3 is TGTGCCACCAGCAGAGTAAGTGGACAGATGACTGAAGCTTTCTTT. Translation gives CATSRVSGQMTEAFF.

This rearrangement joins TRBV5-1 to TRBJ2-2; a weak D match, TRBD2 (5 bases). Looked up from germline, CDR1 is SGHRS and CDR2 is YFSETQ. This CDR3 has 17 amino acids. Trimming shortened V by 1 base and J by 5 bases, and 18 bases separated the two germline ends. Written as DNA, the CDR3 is TGCGCCAGCAGCTTGTCAGGACCAAGGGAGATAACCGGGGAGCTGTTTTTT. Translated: CASSLSGPREITGELFF.

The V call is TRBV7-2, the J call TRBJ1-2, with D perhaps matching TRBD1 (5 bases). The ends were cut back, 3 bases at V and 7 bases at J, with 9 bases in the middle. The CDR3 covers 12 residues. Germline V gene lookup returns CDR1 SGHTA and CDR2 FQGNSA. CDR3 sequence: CASSLAGFGYTF. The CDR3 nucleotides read TGTGCCAGCAGCTTGGCAGGGTTTGGCTACACCTTC.

The chain's CDR3 is CASSLGRSHEQFF. As DNA, the CDR3 is TGTGCCAGCAGTTTAGGGAGGTCGCATGAGCAGTTCTTC. The rearrangement links TRBV28 to TRBJ2-1; tentative D call: TRBD2 (6 bases). This CDR3 comprises 13 residues. CDR1 MDHEN and CDR2 SYDVKM come from the germline V gene. V was pared by 2 bases and J by 8 bases, with 10 bases between. The whole variable domain, filled in from reference TRBV28 and TRBJ2-1, reads DVKVTQSSRYLVKRTGEKVFLECVQDMDHENMFWYRQDPGLGLRLIYFSYDVKMKEKGDIPEGYSVSREKKERFSLILESASTNQTSMYLCASSLGRSHEQFFGPGTRLTVL.